One sample yielded the 22 T cell receptor beta chains listed below, sequenced in a study of vaccination and CD4 T cells after COVID-19. These receptors' antigens are unknown. The Oncomine TCR Beta short-read assay was applied to DNA of cultured CD4+ T cells. One entry per CDR3 protein results from TCRdb running MiXCR on the PCR reads. The table shows roughly 9,000 distinct CDR3 sequences, with 51% occurring only once. The treatment is: 10-day PBMC culture with coronavirus spike peptide pools or control peptides (ViraFEST assay). The source material was CD4+ T cells from blood, cultured in vitro. All receptors derive from a human donor who had recovered from COVID-19.

This clonotype showed up just once. The V and J genes are TRBV12-3 or TRBV12-4 and TRBJ2-2, with D possibly matching TRBD1 (6 bases). The CDR3 runs to 16 residues. V was shortened by 6 bases and J by 0 bases, with 14 bases between the two germline ends. CDR3 in DNA: TGTGCCAGCAGCTCTCGGGCAGGGGCGAACACCGGGGAGCTGTTTTTT. Its protein product is CASSSRAGANTGELFF.

V is TRBV7-9 and J is TRBJ1-4; TRBD1 matches 10 bases. CDR3 length: 17 residues. The J segment lost 6 bases and the V segment lost 2 bases, leaving 9 bases of the junction unmatched. Germline V gene sequence: CDR1 SEHNR, CDR2 FQNEAQ (reference sequence). The CDR3 here is CASSLYRQGATYEKLFF. For the CDR3, the DNA is TGTGCCAGCAGCTTATATCGACAGGGGGCCACCTATGAAAAACTGTTTTTT.

V gene TRBV7-6 combines with J gene TRBJ2-2, with 7 bases aligning to TRBD2. This CDR3 spans 16 amino acids. Germline assignment: CDR1 SGHVS and CDR2 FNYEAQ. Trimming removed 4 bases from V and 5 bases from J; junction bases left unmatched: 10. CDR3 DNA: TGTGCCAGCAGCTCTCTTTGGGCGGGAGTTACCGGGGAGCTGTTTTTT. Amino acids: CASSSLWAGVTGELFF.

This rearrangement joins TRBV9 to TRBJ1-2; 7 nucleotides agree with TRBD1. The CDR3 is made up of 16 amino acids. The V segment lost 3 bases and the J segment 4 bases; nucleotides outside the gene matches: 12. Germline V CDR1 and CDR2: SGDLS, YYNGEE. The DNA for the CDR3 is TGTGCCAGCAGCGACGGCCCGGGACAGCATCGCTATGGCTACACCTTC. As protein: CASSDGPGQHRYGYTF.

The chain recombines TRBV7-2 with TRBJ2-7; no clear D. This CDR3 spans 14 amino acids. Germline assignment: CDR1 SGHTA and CDR2 FQGNSA. V lost 7 bases and J lost 0, with 13 bases in between. CDR3 nucleotides: TGTGCCAGCACCCCAGGACCTAGCTCCTACGAGCAGTACTTC. It encodes CASTPGPSSYEQYF.

This clonotype appeared a few times. CDR3 residues: CASTPGQGAGTEAFF. CDR3 in DNA: TGTGCCAGCACTCCGGGGCAGGGGGCAGGCACTGAAGCTTTCTTT. The chain joins TRBV6-1 to TRBJ1-1, with 8 nucleotides matching TRBD1. J gave up 4 bases and V 7 bases, and 11 bases lay outside the gene matches. Germline values: CDR1 MNHNS, CDR2 SASEGT. CDR3 length: 15 residues.

This clonotype was seen a few times. J is TRBJ2-5 and V is TRBV20-1; D remains ambiguous. The CDR3 runs to 11 residues. The germline V gene has CDR1 DFQATT and CDR2 SNEGSKA (reference sequence). The V end lost 5 bases, the J end lost 5 bases, and 9 bases lay between the germline ends. CDR3: CSASLGETQYF. CDR3 sequence (DNA): TGCAGTGCTTCCCTTGGGGAGACCCAGTACTTC.

A remark on this clonotype: At one of its ends the junction is not consistent with the germline gene, which may arise from a read error. The chain employs TRBV11-3 and TRBJ2-7, with D hard to call. The germline CDR1 and CDR2 sequences are SGHNT and YENEEA. The CDR3 consists of 12 residues. DNA of the CDR3: TGTGCCAGCAGCTTAGATTACTACGAGCAATACTTC. This gives the protein CASSLDYYEQYF.

This clonotype was seen only a few times. The rearrangement links TRBV20-1 to TRBJ2-3, with TRBD2 identical over 11 bases. After removal of 7 bases from V and 4 bases from J, the junction contained 4 bases not matched to a gene. Germline V gene lookup returns CDR1 DFQATT and CDR2 SNEGSKA (reference sequence). The CDR3 runs to 13 residues. The CDR3 protein is CSVILAGADTQYF. The CDR3 bases are TGCAGTGTTATACTAGCGGGAGCAGATACGCAGTATTTT.

Written as DNA, the CDR3 is TGTGCCAGCAGTCCTACTAGCGGCGCCGGGGGTGAGCAGTTCTTC. Amino acids: CASSPTSGAGGEQFF. The chain carries TRBV12-3 or TRBV12-4 and TRBJ2-1; 8 positions match TRBD2. The length of the CDR3 is 15 residues. V lost 5 bases to trimming and J lost 9 bases; unmatched junction nucleotides: 12.

This clonotype has just a few counts. This chain connects TRBV7-2 to TRBJ2-3; D is possibly TRBD1 (6 bases). Germline V gene sequence: CDR1 SGHTA, CDR2 FQGNSA. The CDR3 spans 13 residues. Trimming took off 1 base at V and 9 bases at J, with 11 bases between the two ends. The chain's CDR3 is CASSLERQGTQYF. Here the CDR3 DNA reads TGTGCCAGCAGCTTAGAAAGGCAGGGGACGCAGTATTTT.

In this sample, this clonotype turned up a few times. This sequence joins TRBV21-1 and TRBJ2-7. TRBV21-1 is a known pseudogene. The CDR3 is 14 residues long. The CDR3 bases are TGTGCCAGCAGCGGTTATGCGACGGGGTACGAGCAGTACTTC. Amino acids: CASSGYATGYEQYF.

This clonotype has a handful of counts. V and J are TRBV2 and TRBJ1-3, with D perhaps matching TRBD1 (5 bases). This CDR3 region has 14 residues. V was shortened by 3 bases and J by 2 bases, with 8 bases between the two germline ends. CDR1 is SNHLY and CDR2 is FYNNEI in the germline V gene. CDR3 nucleotides: TGTGCCAGCAGTGATGTAGGGGCTGGAAACACCATATATTTT. This translates into CASSDVGAGNTIYF.

This clonotype was observed a few times. This rearrangement joins TRBV6-1 to TRBJ1-6, with D hard to call. The CDR3 totals 13 residues. Trimming pared 8 bases from V and 8 bases from J, leaving 13 bases between. Germline V gene sequence: CDR1 MNHNS, CDR2 SASEGT. CDR3 amino acids: CASRRLEDSPLHF. Here the CDR3 DNA reads TGTGCCAGCCGCCGGCTGGAGGATTCACCCCTCCACTTT.

The chain recombines TRBV19 with TRBJ1-2, with TRBD1 matching over 7 bases. Trimming at V came to 5 bases and at J to 3 bases, leaving 9 bases not matched to a gene. In germline, CDR1 is LNHDA, CDR2 SQIVND (reference sequence). The CDR3 spans 15 residues. In DNA, the CDR3 is TGTGCCAGTAGTCTAAGACAGGGAGCGGACTATGGCTACACCTTC. Translating gives CASSLRQGADYGYTF.

The chain uses TRBV24-1 and TRBJ2-1, with 13 bases that match TRBD2. Germline CDR1 and CDR2: KGHDR and SFDVKD. Trimming took 10 bases from V and 7 from J; bases not matched to a gene: 18. The CDR3 loop spans 18 amino acids. The CDR3 protein is CATGTGGTGTSGTNEQFF. DNA for the CDR3: TGTGCCACGGGAACAGGGGGAACCGGGACTAGCGGGACGAATGAGCAGTTCTTC.

A few counts support this clonotype. This CDR3 reads CASTEGRETQYF. For the CDR3, the DNA is TGTGCCAGCACGGAGGGGCGAGAGACCCAGTACTTC. J is TRBJ2-5 and V is TRBV2; TRBD2 might be the D (6 bases). Trimming left V 7 bases short and J 4 bases short, with 10 bases between. Per germline, CDR1 SNHLY and CDR2 FYNNEI. The CDR3 totals 12 residues.

J is TRBJ2-7 and V is TRBV2; D might be TRBD1 (6 bases). The CDR3 has 13 amino acids. V lost 7 bases and J 5 bases, leaving 15 bases between the germline ends. Germline V gene data show CDR1 as SNHLY and CDR2 as FYNNEI. CDR3 in amino acids: CASIKQGVDEQYF. In nucleotides, the CDR3 is TGTGCCAGCATTAAACAGGGAGTGGACGAGCAGTACTTC.

The J gene is TRBJ1-2, the V gene TRBV12-3 or TRBV12-4; the D gene is possibly TRBD1 (6 bases). This CDR3 has 14 amino acids. Trimming pared 5 bases from V and 6 bases from J, leaving 16 bases between. The DNA of the CDR3 is TGTGCCAGCAGTCCCATAGGGAAGGGGGATGGCTACACCTTC. It is translated as CASSPIGKGDGYTF.

The V and J genes are TRBV4-1 and TRBJ2-5; perhaps TRBD1 as D (5 bases). V gave up 0 bases and J gave up 9 bases, with 14 bases separating them. The CDR3 is 14 residues long. Germline CDR1 is MGHRA and CDR2 is YSYEKL. CDR3 DNA sequence: TGCGCCAGCAGCCAAGATCCTGGATTCAGGGCCCAGTACTTC. It codes for CASSQDPGFRAQYF.

The rearrangement joins TRBV20-1 to TRBJ2-7; 7 positions agree with TRBD1. The CDR3 covers 12 residues. Germline lookup yields CDR1 DFQATT and CDR2 SNEGSKA (reference sequence). Losses at the gene ends were 8 bases for V and 5 bases for J; bases not matched to a gene: 9. The CDR3 DNA follows: TGCAGTTGCCGACAGGGCCAGAACGAGCAGTACTTC. This gives the protein CSCRQGQNEQYF.

The rearrangement joins TRBV6-1 to TRBJ1-2; perhaps TRBD1 as D (5 bases). V was shortened by 5 bases and J by 5 bases, with 15 bases between the two germline ends. The CDR3 consists of 14 residues. The germline gives CDR1 MNHNS, CDR2 SASEGT. The CDR3 sequence is CASSPGRGVYGYTF. In nucleotides, the CDR3 is TGTGCCAGCAGTCCAGGTCGAGGGGTTTATGGCTACACCTTC.